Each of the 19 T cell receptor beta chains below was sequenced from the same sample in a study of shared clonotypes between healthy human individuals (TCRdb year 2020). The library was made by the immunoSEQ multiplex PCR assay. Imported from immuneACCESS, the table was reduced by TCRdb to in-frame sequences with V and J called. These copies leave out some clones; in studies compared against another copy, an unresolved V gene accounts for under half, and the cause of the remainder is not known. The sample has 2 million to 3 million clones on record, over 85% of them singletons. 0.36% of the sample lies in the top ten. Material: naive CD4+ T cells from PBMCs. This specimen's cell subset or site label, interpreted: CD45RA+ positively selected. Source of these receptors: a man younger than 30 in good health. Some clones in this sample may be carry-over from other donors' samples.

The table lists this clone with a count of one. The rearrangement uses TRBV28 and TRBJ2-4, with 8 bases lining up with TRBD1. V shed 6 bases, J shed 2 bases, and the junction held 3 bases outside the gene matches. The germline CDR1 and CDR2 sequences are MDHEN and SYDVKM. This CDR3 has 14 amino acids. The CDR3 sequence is CASRRQGTKNIQYF. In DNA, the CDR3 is TGTGCCAGCAGACGACAGGGGACCAAAAACATTCAGTACTTC.

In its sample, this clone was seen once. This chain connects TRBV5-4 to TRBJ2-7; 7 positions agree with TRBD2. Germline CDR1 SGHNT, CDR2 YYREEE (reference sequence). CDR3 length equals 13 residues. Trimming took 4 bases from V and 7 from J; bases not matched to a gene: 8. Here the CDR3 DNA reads TGTGCCAGCAGCCGGACTAGTTTTGGGGAGCAGTACTTC. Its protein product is CASSRTSFGEQYF.

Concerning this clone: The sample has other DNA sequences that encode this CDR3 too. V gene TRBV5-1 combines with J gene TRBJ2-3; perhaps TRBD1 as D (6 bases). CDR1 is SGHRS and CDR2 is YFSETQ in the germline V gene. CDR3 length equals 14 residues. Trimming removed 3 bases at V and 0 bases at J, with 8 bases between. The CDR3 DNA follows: TGCGCCAGCAGCTCAACAGGGAGCACAGATACGCAGTATTTT. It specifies CASSSTGSTDTQYF.

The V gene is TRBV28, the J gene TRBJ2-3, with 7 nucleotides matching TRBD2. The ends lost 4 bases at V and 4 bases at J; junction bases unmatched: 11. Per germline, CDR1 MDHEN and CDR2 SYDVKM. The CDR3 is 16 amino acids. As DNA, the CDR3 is TGTGCCAGCAGTTCGGGCGGCGGGAGATGGGCAGATACGCAGTATTTT. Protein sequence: CASSSGGGRWADTQYF.

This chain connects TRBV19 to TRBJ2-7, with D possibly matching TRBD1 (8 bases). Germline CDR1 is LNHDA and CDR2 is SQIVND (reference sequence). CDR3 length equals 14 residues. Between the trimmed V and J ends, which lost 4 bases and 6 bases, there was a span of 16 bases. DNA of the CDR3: TGTGCCAGTAGTACCCCCTACAGGGGGGGCGAGCAGTACTTC. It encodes CASSTPYRGGEQYF.

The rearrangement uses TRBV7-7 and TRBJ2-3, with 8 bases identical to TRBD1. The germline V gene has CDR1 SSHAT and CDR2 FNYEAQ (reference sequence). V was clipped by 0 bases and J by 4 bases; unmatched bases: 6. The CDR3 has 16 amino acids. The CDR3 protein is CASSLASGGWADTQYF. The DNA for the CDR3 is TGTGCCAGCAGCTTAGCATCAGGGGGCTGGGCAGATACGCAGTATTTT.

The CDR3 nucleotides are TGTGCCAGCGGATACTACACAGATACGCAGTATTTT. Protein sequence: CASGYYTDTQYF. V is TRBV11-2 and J is TRBJ2-3; D is unresolved. The CDR3 sequence is 12 residues long. Trimming removed 8 bases from V and 2 bases from J, with 8 bases in between. CDR1 and CDR2 from the germline V gene are SGHAT and FQNNGV. Looking up the rest from reference TRBV11-2 and TRBJ2-3 gives the full variable domain: EAGVAQSPRYKIIEKRQSVAFWCNPISGHATLYWYQQILGQGPKLLIQFQNNGVVDDSQLPKDRFSAERLKGVDSTLKIQPAKLEDSAVYLCASGYYTDTQYFGPGTRLTVL.

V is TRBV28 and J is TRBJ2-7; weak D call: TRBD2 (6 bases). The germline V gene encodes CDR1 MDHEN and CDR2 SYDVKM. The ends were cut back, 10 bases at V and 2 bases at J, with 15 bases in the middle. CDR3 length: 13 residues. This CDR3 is CATDGGIPYEQYF. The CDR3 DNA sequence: TGTGCCACAGACGGGGGTATTCCCTACGAGCAGTACTTC.

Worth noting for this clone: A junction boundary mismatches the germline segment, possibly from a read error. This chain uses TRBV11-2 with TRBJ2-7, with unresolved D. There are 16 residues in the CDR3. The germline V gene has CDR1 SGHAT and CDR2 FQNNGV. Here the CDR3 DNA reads TGTGCCAGCAGCTTTTCCCATACGACAAGTACCTACGGGCAGTACTTC. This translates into CASSFSHTTSTYGQYF.

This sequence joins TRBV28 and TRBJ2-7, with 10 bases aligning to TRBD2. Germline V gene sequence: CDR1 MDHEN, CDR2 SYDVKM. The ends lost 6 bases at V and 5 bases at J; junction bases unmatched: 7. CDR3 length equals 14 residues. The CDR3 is CASRLLAGKNEQYF. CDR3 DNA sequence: TGTGCCAGCAGACTACTAGCGGGAAAGAACGAGCAGTACTTC.

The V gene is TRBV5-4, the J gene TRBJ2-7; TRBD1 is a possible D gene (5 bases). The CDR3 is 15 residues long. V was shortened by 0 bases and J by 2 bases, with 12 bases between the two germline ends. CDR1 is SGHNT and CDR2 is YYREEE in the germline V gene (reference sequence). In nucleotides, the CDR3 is TGTGCCAGCAGCTTGGAGCCAGAGGACACCTACGAGCAGTACTTC. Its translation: CASSLEPEDTYEQYF. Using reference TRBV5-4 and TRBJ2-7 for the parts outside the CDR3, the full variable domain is ETGVTQSPTHLIKTRGQQVTLRCSSQSGHNTVSWYQQALGQGPQFIFQYYREEENGRGNFPPRFSGLQFPNYSSELNVNALELDDSALYLCASSLEPEDTYEQYFGPGTRLTVT.

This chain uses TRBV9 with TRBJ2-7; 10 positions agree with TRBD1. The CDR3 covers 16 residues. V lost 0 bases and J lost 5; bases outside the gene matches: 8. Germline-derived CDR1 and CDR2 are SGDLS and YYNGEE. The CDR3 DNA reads TGTGCCAGCAGCGTAGACGCGGGACAGGGGACCCACGAGCAGTACTTC. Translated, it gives CASSVDAGQGTHEQYF. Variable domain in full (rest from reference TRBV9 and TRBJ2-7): DSGVTQTPKHLITATGQRVTLRCSPRSGDLSVYWYQQSLDQGLQFLIQYYNGEERAKGNILERFSAQQFPDLHSELNLSSLELGDSALYFCASSVDAGQGTHEQYFGPGTRLTVT.

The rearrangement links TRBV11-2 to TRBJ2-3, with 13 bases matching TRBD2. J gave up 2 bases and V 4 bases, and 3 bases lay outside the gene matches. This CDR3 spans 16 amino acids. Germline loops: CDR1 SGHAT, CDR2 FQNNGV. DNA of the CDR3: TGTGCCAGCAGCTCACTAGCGGGAGGGCCCACAGATACGCAGTATTTT. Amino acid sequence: CASSSLAGGPTDTQYF.

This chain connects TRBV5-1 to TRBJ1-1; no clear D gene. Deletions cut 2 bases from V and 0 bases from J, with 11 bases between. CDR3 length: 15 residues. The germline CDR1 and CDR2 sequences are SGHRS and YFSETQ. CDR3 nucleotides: TGCGCCAGCAGCTTAGGAGGCAAGATGAACACTGAAGCTTTCTTT. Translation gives CASSLGGKMNTEAFF. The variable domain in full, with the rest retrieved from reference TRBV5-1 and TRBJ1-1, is KAGVTQTPRYLIKTRGQQVTLSCSPISGHRSVSWYQQTPGQGLQFLFEYFSETQRNKGNFPGRFSGRQFSNSRSEMNVSTLELGDSALYLCASSLGGKMNTEAFFGQGTRLTVV.

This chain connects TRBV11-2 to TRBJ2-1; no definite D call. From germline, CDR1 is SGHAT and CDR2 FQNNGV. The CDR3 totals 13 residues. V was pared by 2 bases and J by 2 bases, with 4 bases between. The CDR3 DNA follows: TGTGCCAGCAGCTTAACACCCTACAATGAGCAGTTCTTC. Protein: CASSLTPYNEQFF. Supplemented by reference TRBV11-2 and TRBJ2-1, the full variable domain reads EAGVAQSPRYKIIEKRQSVAFWCNPISGHATLYWYQQILGQGPKLLIQFQNNGVVDDSQLPKDRFSAERLKGVDSTLKIQPAKLEDSAVYLCASSLTPYNEQFFGPGTRLTVL.

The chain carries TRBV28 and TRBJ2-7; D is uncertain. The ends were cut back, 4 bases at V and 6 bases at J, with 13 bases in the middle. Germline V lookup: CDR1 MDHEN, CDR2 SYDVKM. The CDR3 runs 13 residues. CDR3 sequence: CASSSPLPGEQYF. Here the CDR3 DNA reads TGTGCCAGCAGTTCCCCCCTCCCCGGCGAGCAGTACTTC.

CDR3 loop: CASSPDYLGETQYF. CDR3 nucleotide sequence: TGTGCCAGCAGTCCCGACTATCTCGGAGAGACCCAGTACTTC. V and J are TRBV28 and TRBJ2-5; D may be TRBD2 (5 bases). Per germline, CDR1 MDHEN and CDR2 SYDVKM. The ends were cut back, 5 bases at V and 4 bases at J, with 14 bases in the middle. The CDR3 is 14 amino acids.

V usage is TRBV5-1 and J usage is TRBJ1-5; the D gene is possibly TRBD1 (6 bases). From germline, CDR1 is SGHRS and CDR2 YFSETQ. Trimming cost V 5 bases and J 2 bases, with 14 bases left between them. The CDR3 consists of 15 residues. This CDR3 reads CASRSGVAGNQPQHF. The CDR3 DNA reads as TGCGCCAGCAGATCAGGGGTGGCAGGCAATCAGCCCCAGCATTTT.

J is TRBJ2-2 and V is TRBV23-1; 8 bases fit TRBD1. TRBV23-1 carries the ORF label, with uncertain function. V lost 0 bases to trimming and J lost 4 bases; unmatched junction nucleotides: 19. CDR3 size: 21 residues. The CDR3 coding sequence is TGCGCCAGCAGTCAATCCCCGACAGGGGCAGGGCTAGTCACTCTCACCGGGGAGCTGTTTTTT. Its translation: CASSQSPTGAGLVTLTGELFF.